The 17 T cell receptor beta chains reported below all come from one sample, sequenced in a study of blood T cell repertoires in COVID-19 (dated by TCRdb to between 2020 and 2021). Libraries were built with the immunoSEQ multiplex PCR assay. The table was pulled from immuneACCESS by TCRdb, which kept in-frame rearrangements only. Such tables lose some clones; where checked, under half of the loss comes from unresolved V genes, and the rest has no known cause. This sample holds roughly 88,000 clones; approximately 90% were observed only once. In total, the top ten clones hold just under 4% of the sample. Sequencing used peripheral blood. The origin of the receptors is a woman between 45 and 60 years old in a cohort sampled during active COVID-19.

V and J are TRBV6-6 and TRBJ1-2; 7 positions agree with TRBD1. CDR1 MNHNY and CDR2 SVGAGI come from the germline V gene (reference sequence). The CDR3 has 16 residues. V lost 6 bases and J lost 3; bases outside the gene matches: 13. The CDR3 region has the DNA TGTGCCAGCAGCTATAAACCGGGACAGAAGGACTATGGCTACACCTTC. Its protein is CASSYKPGQKDYGYTF.

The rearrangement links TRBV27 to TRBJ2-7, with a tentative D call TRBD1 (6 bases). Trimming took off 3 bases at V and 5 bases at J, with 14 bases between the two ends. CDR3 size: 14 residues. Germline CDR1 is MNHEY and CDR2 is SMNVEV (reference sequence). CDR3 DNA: TGTGCCAGCAGTTTCCGATCAGGGGCCAACGAGCAGTACTTC. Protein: CASSFRSGANEQYF.

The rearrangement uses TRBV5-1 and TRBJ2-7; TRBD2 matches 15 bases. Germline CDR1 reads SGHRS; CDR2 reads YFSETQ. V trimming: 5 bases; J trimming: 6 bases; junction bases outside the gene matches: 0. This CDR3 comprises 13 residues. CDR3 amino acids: CASRGLAGGEQYF. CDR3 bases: TGCGCCAGCAGGGGACTAGCGGGAGGCGAGCAGTACTTC.

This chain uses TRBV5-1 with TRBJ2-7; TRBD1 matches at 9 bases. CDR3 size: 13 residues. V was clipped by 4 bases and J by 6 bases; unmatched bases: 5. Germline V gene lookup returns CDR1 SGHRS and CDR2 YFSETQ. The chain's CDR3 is CASSEGQGVEQYF. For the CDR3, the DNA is TGCGCCAGCAGCGAGGGACAGGGAGTCGAGCAGTACTTC.

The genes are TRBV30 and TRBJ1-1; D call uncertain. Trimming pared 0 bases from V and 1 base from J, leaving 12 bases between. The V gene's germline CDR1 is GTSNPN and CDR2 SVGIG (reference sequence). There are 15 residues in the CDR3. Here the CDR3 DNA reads TGTGCCTGGAGTGTACCGAGTGGGCGGAACACTGAAGCTTTCTTT. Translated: CAWSVPSGRNTEAFF.

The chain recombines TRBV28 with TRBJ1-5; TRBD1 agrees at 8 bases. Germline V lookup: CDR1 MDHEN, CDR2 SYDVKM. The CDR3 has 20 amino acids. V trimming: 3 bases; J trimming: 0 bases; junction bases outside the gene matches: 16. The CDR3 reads CASSLGTDRGRGDSNQPQHF. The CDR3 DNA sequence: TGTGCCAGCAGTTTGGGGACCGACAGGGGACGGGGCGATAGCAATCAGCCCCAGCATTTT.

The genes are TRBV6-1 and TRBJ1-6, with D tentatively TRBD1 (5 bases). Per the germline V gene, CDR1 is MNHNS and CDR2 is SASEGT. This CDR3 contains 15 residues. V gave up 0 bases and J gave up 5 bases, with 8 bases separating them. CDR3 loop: CASSEADSHNSPLHF. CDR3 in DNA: TGTGCCAGCAGTGAAGCAGACAGCCATAATTCACCCCTCCACTTT.

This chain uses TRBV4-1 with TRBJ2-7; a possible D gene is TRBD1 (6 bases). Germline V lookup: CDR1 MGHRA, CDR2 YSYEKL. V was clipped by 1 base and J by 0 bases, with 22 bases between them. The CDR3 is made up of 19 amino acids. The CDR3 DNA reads TGCGCCAGCAGCCAAGGCCCCCCAGGGGTTCGGCTGAGCTCCTACGAGCAGTACTTC. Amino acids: CASSQGPPGVRLSSYEQYF.

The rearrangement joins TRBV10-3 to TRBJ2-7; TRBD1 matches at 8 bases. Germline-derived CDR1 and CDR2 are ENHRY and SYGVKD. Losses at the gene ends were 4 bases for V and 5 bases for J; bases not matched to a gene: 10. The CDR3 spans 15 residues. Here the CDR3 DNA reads TGTGCCATCAGTGCCCAAGGACAGGGTTTCGACGAGCAGTACTTC. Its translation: CAISAQGQGFDEQYF.

As DNA, the CDR3 is TGCGCCAGCAGCTTCCCCCCTCCAGCGAACACCGGGGAGCTGTTTTTT. Its translation is CASSFPPPANTGELFF. The chain carries TRBV5-1 and TRBJ2-2; D is undetermined. The V and J ends lost 2 bases and 0 bases respectively, with 11 bases between them. Looked up from germline, CDR1 is SGHRS and CDR2 is YFSETQ. The CDR3 sequence is 16 residues long.

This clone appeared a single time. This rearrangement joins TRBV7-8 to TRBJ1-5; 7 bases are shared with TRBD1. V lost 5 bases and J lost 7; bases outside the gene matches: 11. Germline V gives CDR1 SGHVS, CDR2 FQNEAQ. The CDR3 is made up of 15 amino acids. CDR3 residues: CASSTQQGLGQPQHF. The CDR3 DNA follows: TGTGCCAGCAGCACCCAACAGGGGTTAGGGCAGCCCCAGCATTTT.

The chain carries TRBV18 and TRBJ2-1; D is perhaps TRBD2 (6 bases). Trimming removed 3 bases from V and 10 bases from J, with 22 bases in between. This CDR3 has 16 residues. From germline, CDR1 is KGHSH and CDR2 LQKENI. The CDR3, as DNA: TGTGCCAGCTCACCCGGGGGACGTGGTCCTTTTCGGGAGCAGTTCTTC. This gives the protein CASSPGGRGPFREQFF.

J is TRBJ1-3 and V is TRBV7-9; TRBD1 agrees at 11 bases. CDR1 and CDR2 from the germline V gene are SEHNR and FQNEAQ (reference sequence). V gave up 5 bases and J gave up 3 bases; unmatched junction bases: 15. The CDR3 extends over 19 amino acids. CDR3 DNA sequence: TGTGCCAGCAGCATAAAATATACCGGGACAGGGGGTGATGGAAACACCATATATTTT. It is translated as CASSIKYTGTGGDGNTIYF.

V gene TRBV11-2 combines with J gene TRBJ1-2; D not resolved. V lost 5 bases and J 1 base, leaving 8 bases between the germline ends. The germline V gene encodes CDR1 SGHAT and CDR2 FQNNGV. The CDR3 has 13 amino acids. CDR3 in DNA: TGTGCCAGCAGCCTGACTGTTAACTATGGCTACACCTTC. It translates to CASSLTVNYGYTF.

The CDR3 is CASSLGTSGGSRIGIGQYF. For the CDR3, the DNA is TGTGCCAGCAGCCTTGGGACTAGCGGGGGGTCTAGAATTGGTATTGGGCAGTACTTC. V usage is TRBV5-4 and J usage is TRBJ2-7, with 15 bases identical to TRBD2. The CDR3 consists of 19 residues. Germline V gene data show CDR1 as SGHNT and CDR2 as YYREEE (reference sequence). After removal of 4 bases from V and 9 bases from J, the junction contained 20 bases not matched to a gene.

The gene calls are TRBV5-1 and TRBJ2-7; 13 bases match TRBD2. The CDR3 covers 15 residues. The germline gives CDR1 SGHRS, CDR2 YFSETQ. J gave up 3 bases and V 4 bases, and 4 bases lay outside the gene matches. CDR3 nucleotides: TGCGCCAGCAGCACACTAGCGGGAGGGCACTACGAGCAGTACTTC. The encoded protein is CASSTLAGGHYEQYF.

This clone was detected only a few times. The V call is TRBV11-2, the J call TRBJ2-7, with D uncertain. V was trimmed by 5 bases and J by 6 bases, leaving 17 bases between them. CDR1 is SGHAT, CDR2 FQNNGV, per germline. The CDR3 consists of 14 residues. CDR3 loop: CASSHTEPPAEQYF. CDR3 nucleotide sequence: TGTGCCAGCAGCCACACAGAGCCCCCGGCCGAGCAGTACTTC.